This record covers a single TCR beta chain. Clones were sequenced by immunoSEQ multiplex PCR, and TCRdb holds only the in-frame ones, with some missing. The table includes approximately 210,000 clones, 86% detected once. V shed 4 bases and J shed 0 bases, with 15 bases lying between them. There are 16 residues in the CDR3. Germline V gives CDR1 LGHNA, CDR2 YNFKEQ. This sample is drawn from a study of blood T cell repertoires in COVID-19. The sequence came from a man younger than 45 who had recovered from COVID-19. Material for sequencing was peripheral blood. The chain joins TRBV4-2 to TRBJ1-2; tentative D call: TRBD1 (6 bases). The CDR3 loop reads CASSPPQGPANYGYTF. The CDR3 DNA follows: TGTGCCAGCAGCCCCCCCCAGGGGCCAGCTAACTATGGCTACACCTTC.